The source of this T cell receptor (beta chain) is a study of CD8 T cells in Susac syndrome. CDR1 and CDR2 (germline): SQVTM, ANQGSEA. The CDR3 covers 13 residues. With 2 bases clipped from V and 9 bases from J, the junction kept 5 bases outside the gene matches. With random hexamers, reverse transcription was performed on roughly 0.5 to 1 ug of RNA. TCRdb re-called the immunoSEQ multiplex PCR reads with MiXCR, one entry per CDR3 protein. The table has about 130,000 distinct CDR3 sequences, roughly 94% seen once. The V call is TRBV29-1, the J call TRBJ2-3, with 10 bases fitting TRBD2. Material for sequencing was CD4+ T cells from PBMCs. This sequence was found in a human donor with multiple sclerosis. CDR3 region: CSVEKAGGRTQYF. CDR3 bases: TGCAGCGTTGAAAAAGCGGGGGGGCGCACGCAGTATTTT.